These 23 T cell receptor beta chains were all obtained from the same sample, sequenced in a study of T cells expressing NK-cell markers. TCRdb re-called the 5' RACE reads and shows each CDR3 protein once, DNA omitted. The ten most abundant clones cover roughly 10% of a sample with over 350,000 distinct CDR3 sequences. Sample: blood T cells: a sorted CD56 or NKG2C T cell subset, CD4+ or CD8+ T cells, or bulk PBMC T cells (not recorded which). Receptors were obtained from a woman between 50 and 59 years old in good health.

This sequence joins TRBV12-3 or TRBV12-4 and TRBJ1-1; as DNA is missing, the TRBD1 call by TCRdb cannot be tested. The CDR3 totals 18 residues. CDR3 sequence: CASSPTAPFFSRDTEAFF.

The chain is built from TRBV3-1 and TRBJ2-3. Germline-derived CDR1 and CDR2 are LGHDT and YNNKEL (reference sequence). The CDR3 is made up of 16 amino acids. CDR3: CASSQDRPASTDTQYF.

The chain has TRBV5-1 and TRBJ2-3; TCRdb's D gene call, TRBD2, goes unchecked for lack of DNA. Germline V gene data show CDR1 as SGHRS and CDR2 as YFSETQ. There are 14 residues in the CDR3. CDR3 residues: CASSSAGGTDTQYF. Based on the CDR3 plus reference TRBV5-1 and TRBJ2-3, the full variable domain is KAGVTQTPRYLIKTRGQQVTLSCSPISGHRSVSWYQQTPGQGLQFLFEYFSETQRNKGNFPGRFSGRQFSNSRSEMNVSTLELGDSALYLCASSSAGGTDTQYFGPGTRLTVL.

This chain connects TRBV27 to TRBJ2-1; TCRdb's assignment of TRBD1 cannot be checked, as there is no DNA. CDR3 size: 13 residues. Germline CDR1 is MNHEY and CDR2 is SMNVEV (reference sequence). The CDR3 protein is CASSRTGNNEQFF.

V gene TRBV6-5 combines with J gene TRBJ2-1; TCRdb outputs TRBD2, but without DNA this stays unchecked. The length of the CDR3 is 16 residues. CDR1 MNHEY and CDR2 SVGAGI come from the germline V gene. The CDR3 sequence: CASSYGTSGSGGEQFF.

The chain employs TRBV11-3 and TRBJ2-2; the D gene TCRdb calls, TRBD1, cannot be checked with no DNA. The germline V gene has CDR1 SGHNT and CDR2 YENEEA. This CDR3 is built from 15 residues. CDR3 in amino acids: CASSSARRGNGELFF.

V usage is TRBV29-1 and J usage is TRBJ1-2; the TCRdb D gene call, TRBD1, has no DNA to confirm it. Per the germline V gene, CDR1 is SQVTM and CDR2 is ANQGSEA. The CDR3 runs to 13 residues. CDR3 loop: CSAVAGAVGGYTF. The variable domain in full, with the rest retrieved from reference TRBV29-1 and TRBJ1-2, is SAVISQKPSRDICQRGTSLTIQCQVDSQVTMMFWYRQQPGQSLTLIATANQGSEATYESGFVIDKFPISRPNLTFSTLTVSNMSPEDSSIYLCSAVAGAVGGYTFGSGTRLTVV.

The chain has TRBV12-3 or TRBV12-4 and TRBJ2-3; TCRdb lists TRBD2, though no DNA is available to test this call. The CDR3 sequence is 15 residues long. Here the CDR3 reads CASSFSDYPTDTQYF.

This chain uses TRBV20-1 with TRBJ2-3; checking the TCRdb D call of TRBD2 is not possible without DNA. CDR1 and CDR2 (germline): DFQATT, SNEGSKA (reference sequence). The CDR3 is 16 amino acids. This CDR3 reads CSARDALREGSDTQYF.

The chain recombines TRBV18 with TRBJ2-1; the TCRdb call, TRBD2, lacks DNA for checking. Germline CDR1 KGHSH, CDR2 LQKENI. The CDR3 totals 16 residues. Here the CDR3 reads CASSPTSGRGDNEQFF.

V and J are TRBV3-1 and TRBJ2-1; checking the TCRdb D call of TRBD2 is not possible without DNA. Germline CDR1 LGHDT, CDR2 YNNKEL (reference sequence). The CDR3 has 12 amino acids. CDR3 sequence reads: CASSSSLNEQFF.

This rearrangement joins TRBV5-8 to TRBJ2-1; TCRdb designates TRBD1, a call that cannot be tested without DNA. The CDR3 covers 16 residues. Germline V gene lookup returns CDR1 SGHTS and CDR2 YDEGEE. CDR3 in amino acids: CASSLGMTGGPHEQFF.

The chain uses TRBV5-1 and TRBJ1-1. Germline CDR1 SGHRS, CDR2 YFSETQ. The CDR3 spans 16 residues. The chain's CDR3 is CASSSHSTGQNTEAFF.

The chain couples TRBV14 to TRBJ2-1; the TRBD1 assignment by TCRdb is unverifiable without DNA. In germline, CDR1 is SGHDN, CDR2 FVKESK. This CDR3 comprises 15 residues. The CDR3 region is CASSQDGARSGEQFF.

This chain connects TRBV11-2 to TRBJ2-2; the D gene TCRdb calls, TRBD2, cannot be checked with no DNA. This CDR3 region has 18 residues. The V gene's germline CDR1 is SGHAT and CDR2 FQNNGV. This chain's CDR3 is CASSLVRLAGVRTGELFF.

This chain's CDR3 is CSALAGPDTQYF. The chain uses TRBV20-1 and TRBJ2-3; the TCRdb call, TRBD2, lacks DNA for checking. There are 12 residues in the CDR3. Germline V gene data show CDR1 as DFQATT and CDR2 as SNEGSKA (reference sequence).

The CDR3 loop is CASSLGSSGSSRQYF. The chain couples TRBV7-2 to TRBJ2-7; the TCRdb call, TRBD2, lacks DNA for checking. The CDR3 loop spans 15 amino acids. CDR1 SGHTA and CDR2 FQGNSA come from the germline V gene. Full variable domain (rest looked up from reference TRBV7-2 and TRBJ2-7): GAGVSQSPSNKVTEKGKDVELRCDPISGHTALYWYRQSLGQGLEFLIYFQGNSAPDKSGLPSDRFSAERTGGSVSTLTIQRTQQEDSAVYLCASSLGSSGSSRQYFGPGTRLTVT.

CDR3 loop: CASSLVAGDGTDTQYF. The chain employs TRBV5-1 and TRBJ2-3; as DNA is missing, the TRBD2 call by TCRdb cannot be tested. This CDR3 spans 16 amino acids. The germline V gene encodes CDR1 SGHRS and CDR2 YFSETQ.

The V call is TRBV7-9, the J call TRBJ1-4; TCRdb names TRBD1, which stays unverified in the absence of DNA. This CDR3 contains 15 residues. Germline V CDR1 and CDR2: SEHNR, FQNEAQ (reference sequence). The CDR3 loop is CASSLTGSRPEKLFF. Using reference TRBV7-9 and TRBJ1-4 for the parts outside the CDR3, the full variable domain is DTGVSQNPRHKITKRGQNVTFRCDPISEHNRLYWYRQTLGQGPEFLTYFQNEAQLEKSRLLSDRFSAERPKGSFSTLEIQRTEQGDSAMYLCASSLTGSRPEKLFFGSGTQLSVL.

This chain links TRBV19 with TRBJ1-3. Germline V lookup: CDR1 LNHDA, CDR2 SQIVND (reference sequence). This CDR3 spans 13 amino acids. CDR3 in amino acids: CASSGSSGNTIYF.

The chain employs TRBV12-3 or TRBV12-4 and TRBJ2-5; TCRdb gives TRBD2 as the D gene, but with no DNA this cannot be confirmed. This CDR3 contains 16 residues. CDR3 sequence: CASSLAGTYLKETQYF.

V is TRBV6-4 and J is TRBJ2-3; with no DNA, the TCRdb D assignment of TRBD2 cannot be verified. CDR1 MRHNA and CDR2 SNTAGT come from the germline V gene. The CDR3 has 16 residues. CDR3 sequence: CASSAGLAGGPDTQYF.

The V gene is TRBV19, the J gene TRBJ2-3; there is no DNA to check the TCRdb D call of TRBD2. CDR3 length: 20 residues. The germline V gene has CDR1 LNHDA and CDR2 SQIVND (reference sequence). The CDR3 is CASSPGPTGRVAGPTDTQYF. The full variable domain, in which reference TRBV19 and TRBJ2-3 provide the parts outside the CDR3, is DGGITQSPKYLFRKEGQNVTLSCEQNLNHDAMYWYRQDPGQGLRLIYYSQIVNDFQKGDIAEGYSVSREKKESFPLTVTSAQKNPTAFYLCASSPGPTGRVAGPTDTQYFGPGTRLTVL.